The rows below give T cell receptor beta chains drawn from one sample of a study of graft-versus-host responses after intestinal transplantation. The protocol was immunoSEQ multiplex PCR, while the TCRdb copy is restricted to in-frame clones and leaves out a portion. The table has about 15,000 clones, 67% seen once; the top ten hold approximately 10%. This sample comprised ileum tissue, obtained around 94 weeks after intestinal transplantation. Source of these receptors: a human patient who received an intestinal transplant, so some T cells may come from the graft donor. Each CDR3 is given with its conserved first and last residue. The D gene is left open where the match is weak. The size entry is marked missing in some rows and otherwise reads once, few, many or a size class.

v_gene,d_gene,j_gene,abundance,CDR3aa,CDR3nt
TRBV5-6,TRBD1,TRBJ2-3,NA,CASSHYWDSNTDTQYF,TGTGCCAGCAGTCATTACTGGGACAGCAACACAGATACGCAGTATTTT
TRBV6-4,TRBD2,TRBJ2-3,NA,CASSESTSGTDTQYF,TGTGCCAGCAGTGAATCGACTAGCGGCACAGATACGCAGTATTTT
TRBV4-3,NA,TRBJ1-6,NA,CASSQDSGFNSPLHF,TGCGCCAGCAGCCAAGATTCCGGGTTTAATTCACCCCTCCACTTT
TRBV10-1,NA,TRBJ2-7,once,CASSESGQSSYEQYF,TGCGCCAGCAGTGAGTCCGGACAGTCCTCCTACGAGCAGTACTTC
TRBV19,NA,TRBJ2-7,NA,CASSIGGGDEQYF,TGTGCCAGTAGTATAGGCGGCGGCGACGAGCAGTACTTC
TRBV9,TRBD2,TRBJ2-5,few,CASSVLAGGQETQYF,TGTGCCAGCAGCGTACTAGCGGGGGGGCAAGAGACCCAGTACTTC
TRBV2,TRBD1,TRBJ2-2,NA,CASSYRRTGTVNTGELFF,TGTGCCAGCAGCTATCGAAGAACCGGGACAGTTAACACCGGGGAGCTGTTTTTT
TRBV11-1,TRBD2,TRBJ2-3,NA,CASSLYSSGLTDTQYF,TGTGCCAGCAGCTTATATTCTAGCGGCCTCACAGATACGCAGTATTTT
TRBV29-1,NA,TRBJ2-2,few,CSVDRQADGELFF,TGCAGCGTAGACCGACAGGCCGACGGGGAGCTGTTTTTT
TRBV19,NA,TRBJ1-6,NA,CASSRQGGSPLHF,TGTGCCAGTAGTCGCCAGGGAGGCTCACCCCTCCACTTT
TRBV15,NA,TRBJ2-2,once,CATSRLTPNTGELFF,TGTGCCACCAGCAGACTTACACCGAACACCGGGGAGCTGTTTTTT
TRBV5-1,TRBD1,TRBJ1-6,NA,CASRGAGQGDNSPLHF,TGCGCCAGCAGAGGGGCGGGACAGGGGGATAATTCACCCCTCCACTTT
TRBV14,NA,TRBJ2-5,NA,CASSRSPQGHQETQYF,TGTGCCAGCAGCCGGTCTCCACAGGGCCACCAAGAGACCCAGTACTTC
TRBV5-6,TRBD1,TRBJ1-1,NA,CASSRAGTGDDTEAFF,TGTGCCAGCAGTCGGGCCGGGACAGGGGACGACACTGAAGCTTTCTTT
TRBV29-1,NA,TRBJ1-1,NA,CSAARDTEAFF,TGCAGCGCAGCGAGAGACACTGAAGCTTTCTTT
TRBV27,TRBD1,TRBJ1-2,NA,CASRPGDRGGGYTF,TGTGCCAGCCGTCCAGGGGACAGGGGAGGAGGCTACACCTTC
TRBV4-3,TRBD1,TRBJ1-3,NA,CASSQVTGGFSGNTIYF,TGCGCCAGCAGCCAAGTTACAGGGGGCTTTTCGGGAAACACCATATATTTT
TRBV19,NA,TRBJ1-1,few,CASRHRRGPGNTEAFF,TGTGCCAGTAGACACCGCAGGGGCCCCGGGAACACTGAAGCTTTCTTT
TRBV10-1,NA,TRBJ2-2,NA,CASSLTRDTGELFF,TGCGCCAGCAGTTTGACACGAGACACCGGGGAGCTGTTTTTT
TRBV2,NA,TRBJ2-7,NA,CASSDRDNSYEQYF,TGTGCCAGCAGTGATAGGGACAACTCCTACGAGCAGTACTTC
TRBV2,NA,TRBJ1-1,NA,CASRRAGQNTEAFF,TGTGCCAGCAGACGTGCAGGGCAGAACACTGAAGCTTTCTTT
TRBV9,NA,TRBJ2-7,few,CASSFNTGYEQYF,TGTGCCAGCAGCTTTAACACAGGTTACGAGCAGTACTTC
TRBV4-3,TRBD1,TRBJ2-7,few,CASSHSATGENYEQYF,TGCGCCAGCAGCCATTCCGCGACAGGGGAGAACTACGAGCAGTACTTC
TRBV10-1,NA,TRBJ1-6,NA,CASRGLHHSPLHF,TGCGCCAGCAGGGGACTCCACCATTCACCCCTCCACTTT
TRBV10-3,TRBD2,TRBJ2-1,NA,CAISESGGGLYNEQFF,TGTGCCATCAGTGAGTCGGGGGGGGGTCTCTACAATGAGCAGTTCTTC
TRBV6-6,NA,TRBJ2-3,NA,CASSYSTQGDTQYF,TGTGCCAGCAGTTACTCGACCCAGGGGGATACGCAGTATTTT
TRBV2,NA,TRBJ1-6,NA,CASNPDSSDSPLHF,TGTGCCAGCAACCCGGACAGCTCCGATTCACCCCTCCACTTT
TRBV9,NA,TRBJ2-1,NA,CASSVGQNNEQFF,TGTGCCAGCAGCGTAGGACAGAACAATGAGCAGTTCTTC
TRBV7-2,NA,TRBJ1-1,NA,CASSFTGFTEAFF,TGTGCCAGCAGCTTTACAGGATTTACTGAAGCTTTCTTT
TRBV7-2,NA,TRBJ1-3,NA,CASSRQTTSGNTIYF,TGTGCCAGCAGCCGACAGACGACCTCTGGAAACACCATATATTTT
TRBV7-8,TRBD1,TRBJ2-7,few,CASSLGDRSSYEQYF,TGTGCCAGCAGCTTAGGGGACAGAAGCTCCTACGAGCAGTACTTC
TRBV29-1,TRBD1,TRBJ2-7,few,CSVSTGDYEQYF,TGCAGCGTCTCGACAGGGGACTACGAGCAGTACTTC
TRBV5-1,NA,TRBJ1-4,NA,CASSLWRSEEKLFF,TGCGCCAGCAGCTTGTGGCGAAGCGAGGAAAAACTGTTTTTT
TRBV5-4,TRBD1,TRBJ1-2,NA,CASSSEPGQLNYGYTF,TGTGCCAGCAGCTCGGAACCGGGACAGCTTAACTATGGCTACACCTTC
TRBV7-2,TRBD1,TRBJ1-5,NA,CASSLTGVNQPQHF,TGTGCCAGCAGCTTAACAGGGGTAAACCAGCCCCAGCATTTT
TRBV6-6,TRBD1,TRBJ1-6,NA,CASRGPGQGPNSPLHF,TGTGCCAGCAGGGGACCGGGACAGGGCCCTAATTCACCCCTCCACTTT
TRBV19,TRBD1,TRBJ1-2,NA,CASSDRDYGYTF,TGTGCCAGTAGTGACAGGGACTATGGCTACACCTTC
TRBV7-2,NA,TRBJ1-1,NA,CASNQYNGDTGAFF,TGTGCCAGCAACCAATACAATGGGGACACTGGAGCTTTCTTT
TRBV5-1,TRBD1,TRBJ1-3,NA,CASSSRQGGNTIYF,TGCGCCAGCAGCTCCCGACAGGGTGGAAACACCATATATTTT
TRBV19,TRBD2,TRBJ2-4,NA,CASSLGLAGGPLNIQYF,TGTGCCAGTAGCCTCGGACTAGCGGGGGGGCCTCTAAACATTCAGTACTTC
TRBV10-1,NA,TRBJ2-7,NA,CASTDRDFGTYEQYF,TGCGCCAGCACTGATCGGGACTTTGGAACCTACGAGCAGTACTTC
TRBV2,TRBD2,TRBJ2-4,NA,CASSDGLAGGNKNIQYF,TGTGCCAGCAGTGATGGACTAGCGGGGGGGAATAAAAACATTCAGTACTTC
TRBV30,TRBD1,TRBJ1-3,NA,CAWSVGTAGNTIYF,TGTGCCTGGAGTGTAGGGACAGCCGGAAACACCATATATTTT
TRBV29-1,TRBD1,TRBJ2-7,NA,CSARDSNHEQYF,TGCAGCGCCCGGGACAGTAACCACGAGCAGTACTTC
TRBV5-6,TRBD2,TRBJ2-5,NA,CASSRTSGGEETQYF,TGTGCCAGCAGCCGGACTAGCGGGGGGGAGGAGACCCAGTACTTC
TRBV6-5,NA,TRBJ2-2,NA,CASSYPGGVNTGELFF,TGTGCCAGCAGTTATCCGGGCGGGGTGAACACCGGGGAGCTGTTTTTT
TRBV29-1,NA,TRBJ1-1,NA,CSAQTTEAFF,TGCAGCGCACAAACCACTGAAGCTTTCTTT
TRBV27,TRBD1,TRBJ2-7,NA,CASSWTGHRYEQYF,TGTGCCAGCAGTTGGACAGGGCACCGCTACGAGCAGTACTTC
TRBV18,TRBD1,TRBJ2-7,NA,CASSPPGSGTGGVEQYF,TGTGCCAGCTCACCACCGGGGTCCGGGACAGGGGGCGTCGAGCAGTACTTC
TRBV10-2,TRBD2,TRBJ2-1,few,CASSRPAGGSYNEQFF,TGCGCCAGCAGCCGCCCAGCGGGGGGGTCCTACAATGAGCAGTTCTTC
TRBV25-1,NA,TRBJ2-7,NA,CASSDLPGRGGSYEQYF,TGTGCCAGCAGTGACCTCCCGGGGAGGGGGGGTTCCTACGAGCAGTACTTC
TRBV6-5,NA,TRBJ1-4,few,CASTYSTVSNEKLFF,TGTGCCAGCACCTACTCCACAGTTTCTAATGAAAAACTGTTTTTT
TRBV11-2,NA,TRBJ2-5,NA,CASSPEAGEETQYF,TGTGCCAGCAGCCCAGAGGCAGGGGAAGAGACCCAGTACTTC
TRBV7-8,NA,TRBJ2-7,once,CASSLAGGLYEQYF,TGTGCCAGCAGCTTAGCGGGGGGGCTGTACGAGCAGTACTTC
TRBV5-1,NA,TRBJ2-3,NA,CASSGAGFPTDTQYF,TGCGCCAGCAGCGGGGCCGGCTTCCCCACAGATACGCAGTATTTT
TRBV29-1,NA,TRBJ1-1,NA,CSVGLEIVSTEAFF,TGCAGCGTAGGCCTAGAGATTGTATCGACTGAAGCTTTCTTT
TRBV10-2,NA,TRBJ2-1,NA,CATRTSSSYNEQFF,TGCGCCACCCGGACTTCAAGCTCCTACAATGAGCAGTTCTTC
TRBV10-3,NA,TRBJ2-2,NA,CAISEGAVTGELFF,TGTGCCATCAGTGAAGGAGCAGTAACCGGGGAGCTGTTTTTT
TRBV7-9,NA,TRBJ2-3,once,CASSLVVTDTQYF,TGTGCCAGCAGCTTAGTCGTAACAGATACGCAGTATTTT